The present TCR beta chain was sequenced within a study of blood T cell repertoires in COVID-19. On the study more broadly: T cells, B-cell-depleted T cells, or PBMCs provided the cDNA or gDNA that served as material.

V was pared by 3 bases and J by 7 bases, with 7 bases of the junction left unmatched. The CDR3 covers 13 residues. Germline V lookup: CDR1 GTSNPN, CDR2 SVGIG (reference sequence). Original data processing: Nucleated cell counts were estimated from reference gene primer amplification. Clones were read by immunoSEQ multiplex PCR, and TCRdb kept only the in-frame ones, dropping some. V and J calls and clone size are given by that table; D and trimming were obtained from the DNA. The sample records roughly 300,000 clones, around 90% being singletons. Cohorts were determined from participant-reported clinical history. Each recovered donor of Cohort 3 presented with two negative PCRs, clearance, or symptom resolution.

Sequenced input: PBMCs or T cells enriched from blood (not recorded which). The J gene is TRBJ1-2, the V gene TRBV30, with TRBD1 matching 8 bases. The sequence derives from a woman in her twenties or thirties who had recovered from COVID-19. DNA of the CDR3: TGTGCCTGGAGATCTGGACAGGGTTTTGGCTACACCTTC. Amino acids: CAWRSGQGFGYTF.